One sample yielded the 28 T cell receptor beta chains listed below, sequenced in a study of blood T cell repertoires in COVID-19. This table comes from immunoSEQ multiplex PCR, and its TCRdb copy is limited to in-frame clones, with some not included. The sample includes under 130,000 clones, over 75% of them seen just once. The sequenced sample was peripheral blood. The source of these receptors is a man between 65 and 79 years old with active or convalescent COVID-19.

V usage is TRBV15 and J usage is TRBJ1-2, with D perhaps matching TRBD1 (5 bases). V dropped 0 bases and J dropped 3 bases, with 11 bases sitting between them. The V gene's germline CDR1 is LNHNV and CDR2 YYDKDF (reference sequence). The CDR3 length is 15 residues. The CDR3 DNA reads TGTGCCACCAGCAGAGACCGAGACAGAGACTATGGCTACACCTTC. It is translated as CATSRDRDRDYGYTF.

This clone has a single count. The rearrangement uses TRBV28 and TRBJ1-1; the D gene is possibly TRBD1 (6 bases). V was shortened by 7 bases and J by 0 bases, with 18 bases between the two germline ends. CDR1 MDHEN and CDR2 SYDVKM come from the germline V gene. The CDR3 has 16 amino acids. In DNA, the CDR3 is TGTGCCAGCACCCTATACAGGGCTGGGATGAACACTGAAGCTTTCTTT. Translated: CASTLYRAGMNTEAFF.

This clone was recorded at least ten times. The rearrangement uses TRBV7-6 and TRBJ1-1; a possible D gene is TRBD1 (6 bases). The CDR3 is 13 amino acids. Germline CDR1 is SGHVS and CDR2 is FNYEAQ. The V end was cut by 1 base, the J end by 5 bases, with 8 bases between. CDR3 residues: CASSLDRETEAFF. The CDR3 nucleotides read TGTGCCAGCAGCTTAGACAGGGAAACTGAAGCTTTCTTT.

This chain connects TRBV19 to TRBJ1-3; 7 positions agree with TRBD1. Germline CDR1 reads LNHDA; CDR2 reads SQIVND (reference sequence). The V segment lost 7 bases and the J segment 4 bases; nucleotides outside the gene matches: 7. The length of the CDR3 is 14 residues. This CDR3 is CASTARGPGNTIYF. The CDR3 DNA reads TGTGCCAGTACCGCGAGGGGGCCAGGAAACACCATATATTTT.

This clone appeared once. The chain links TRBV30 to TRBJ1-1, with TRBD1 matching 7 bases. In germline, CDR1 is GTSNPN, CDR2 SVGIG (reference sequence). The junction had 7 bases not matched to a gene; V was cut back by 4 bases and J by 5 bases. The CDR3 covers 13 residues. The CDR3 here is CAWTRQGPTEAFF. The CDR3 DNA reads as TGTGCCTGGACCCGACAGGGTCCTACTGAAGCTTTCTTT. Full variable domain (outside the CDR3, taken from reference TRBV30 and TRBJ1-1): SQTIHQWPATLVQPVGSPLSLECTVEGTSNPNLYWYRQAAGRGLQLLFYSVGIGQISSEVPQNLSASRPQDRQFILSSKKLLLSDSGFYLCAWTRQGPTEAFFGQGTRLTVV.

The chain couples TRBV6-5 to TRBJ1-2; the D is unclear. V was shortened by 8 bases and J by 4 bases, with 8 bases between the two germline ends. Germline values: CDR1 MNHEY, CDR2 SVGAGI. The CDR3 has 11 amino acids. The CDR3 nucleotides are TGTGCCAGCGGGCAGAGCTATGGCTACACCTTC. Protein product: CASGQSYGYTF.

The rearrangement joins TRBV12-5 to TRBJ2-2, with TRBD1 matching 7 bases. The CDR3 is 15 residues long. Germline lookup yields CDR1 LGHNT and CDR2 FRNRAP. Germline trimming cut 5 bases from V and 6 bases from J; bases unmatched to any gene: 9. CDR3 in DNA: TGTGCTAGTGGTAACGACAGGGTTCGGTCCGGGGAGCTGTTTTTT. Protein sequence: CASGNDRVRSGELFF.

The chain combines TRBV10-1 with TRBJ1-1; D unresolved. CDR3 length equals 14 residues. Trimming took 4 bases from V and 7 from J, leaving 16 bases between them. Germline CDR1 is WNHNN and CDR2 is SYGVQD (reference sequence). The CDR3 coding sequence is TGCGCCAGCAGTGTATCCGGGAGTAGAAATGAAGCTTTCTTT. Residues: CASSVSGSRNEAFF.

CDR3 in DNA: TGTGCCAGCAGCTTAGAAGGGGGCCGGCAGACCCAGTACTTC. Protein: CASSLEGGRQTQYF. The rearrangement joins TRBV7-8 to TRBJ2-5; 7 nucleotides line up with TRBD1. Germline assignment: CDR1 SGHVS and CDR2 FQNEAQ. The CDR3 has 14 amino acids. V was pared by 1 base and J by 6 bases, with 5 bases of the junction left unmatched. Full variable domain (missing parts from reference TRBV7-8 and TRBJ2-5): GAGVSQSPRYKVAKRGQDVALRCDPISGHVSLFWYQQALGQGPEFLTYFQNEAQLDKSGLPSDRFFAERPEGSVSTLKIQRTQQEDSAVYLCASSLEGGRQTQYFGPGTRLLVL.

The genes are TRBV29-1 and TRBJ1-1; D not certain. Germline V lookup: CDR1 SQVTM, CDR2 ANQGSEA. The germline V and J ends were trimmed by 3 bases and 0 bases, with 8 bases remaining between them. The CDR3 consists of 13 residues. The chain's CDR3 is CSVEETVNTEAFF. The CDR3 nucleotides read TGCAGCGTTGAGGAAACAGTGAACACTGAAGCTTTCTTT.

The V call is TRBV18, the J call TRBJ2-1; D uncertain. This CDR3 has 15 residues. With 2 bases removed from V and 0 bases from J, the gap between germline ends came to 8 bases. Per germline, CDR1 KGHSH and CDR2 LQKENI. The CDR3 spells CASSPTVSSYNEQFF. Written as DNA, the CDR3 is TGTGCCAGCTCACCAACCGTCAGCTCCTACAATGAGCAGTTCTTC. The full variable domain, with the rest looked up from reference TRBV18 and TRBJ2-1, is NAGVMQNPRHLVRRRGQEARLRCSPMKGHSHVYWYRQLPEEGLKFMVYLQKENIIDESGMPKERFSAEFPKEGPSILRIQQVVRGDSAAYFCASSPTVSSYNEQFFGPGTRLTVL.

CDR3 nucleotide sequence: TGTGCCAGCTCCCTAACTCTCGGGAGGGGGCCTGGAAACACCATATATTTT. It translates to CASSLTLGRGPGNTIYF. The chain combines TRBV18 with TRBJ1-3; 7 nucleotides match TRBD1. The CDR3 contains 17 residues. The trim removed 6 bases at V and 2 bases at J, leaving 13 bases unmatched. Germline assignment: CDR1 KGHSH and CDR2 LQKENI.

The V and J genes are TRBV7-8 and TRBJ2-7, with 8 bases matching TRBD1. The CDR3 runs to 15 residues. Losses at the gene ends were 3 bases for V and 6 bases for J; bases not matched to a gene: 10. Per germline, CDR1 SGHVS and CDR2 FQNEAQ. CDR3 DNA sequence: TGTGCCAGCAGCTTCAACTCGGACAGGGCGGGCGAGCAGTACTTC. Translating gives CASSFNSDRAGEQYF.

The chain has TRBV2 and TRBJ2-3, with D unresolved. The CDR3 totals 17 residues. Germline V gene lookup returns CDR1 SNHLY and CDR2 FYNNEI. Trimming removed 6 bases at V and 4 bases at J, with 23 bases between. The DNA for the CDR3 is TGTGCCAGCAGCTTTCTAGGCCCTCCCGTGCCCCCAGATACGCAGTATTTT. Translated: CASSFLGPPVPPDTQYF.

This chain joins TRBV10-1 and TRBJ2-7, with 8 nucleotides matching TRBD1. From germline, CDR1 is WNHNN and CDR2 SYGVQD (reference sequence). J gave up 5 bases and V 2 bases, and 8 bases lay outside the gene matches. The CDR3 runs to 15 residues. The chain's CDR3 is CASSERQGRYHEQYF. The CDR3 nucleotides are TGCGCCAGCAGTGAGCGACAGGGGAGGTACCACGAGCAGTACTTC.

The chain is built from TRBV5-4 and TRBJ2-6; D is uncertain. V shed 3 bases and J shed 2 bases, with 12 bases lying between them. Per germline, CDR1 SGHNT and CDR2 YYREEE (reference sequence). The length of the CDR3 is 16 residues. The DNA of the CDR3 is TGTGCCAGCAGCTATAGCCAGCCAGCTGGGGCCAACGTCCTGACTTTC. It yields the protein CASSYSQPAGANVLTF.

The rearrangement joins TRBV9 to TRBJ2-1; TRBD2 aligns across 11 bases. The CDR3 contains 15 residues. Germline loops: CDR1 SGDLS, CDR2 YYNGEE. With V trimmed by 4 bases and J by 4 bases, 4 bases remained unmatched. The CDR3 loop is CASSLRLAGYNEQFF. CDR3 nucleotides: TGTGCCAGCAGCCTGAGACTAGCGGGATACAATGAGCAGTTCTTC.

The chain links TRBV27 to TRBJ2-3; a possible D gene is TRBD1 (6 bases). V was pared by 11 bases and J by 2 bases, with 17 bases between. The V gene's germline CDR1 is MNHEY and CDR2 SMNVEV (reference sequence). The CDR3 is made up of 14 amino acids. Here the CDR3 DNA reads TGTGCCGGGGGCTTCGGACCGATCACAGATACGCAGTATTTT. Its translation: CAGGFGPITDTQYF.

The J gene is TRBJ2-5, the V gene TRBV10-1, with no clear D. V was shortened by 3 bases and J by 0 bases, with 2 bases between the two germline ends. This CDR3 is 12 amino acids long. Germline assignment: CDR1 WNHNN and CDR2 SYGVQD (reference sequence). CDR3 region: CASSDNQETQYF. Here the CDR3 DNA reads TGCGCCAGCAGTGACAACCAAGAGACCCAGTACTTC.

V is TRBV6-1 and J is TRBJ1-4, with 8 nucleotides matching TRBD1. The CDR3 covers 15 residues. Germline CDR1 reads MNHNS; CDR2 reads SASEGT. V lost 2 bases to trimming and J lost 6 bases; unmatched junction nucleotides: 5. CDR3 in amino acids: CASSEQGTGYEKLFF. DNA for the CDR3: TGTGCCAGCAGTGAACAGGGGACAGGCTATGAAAAACTGTTTTTT.

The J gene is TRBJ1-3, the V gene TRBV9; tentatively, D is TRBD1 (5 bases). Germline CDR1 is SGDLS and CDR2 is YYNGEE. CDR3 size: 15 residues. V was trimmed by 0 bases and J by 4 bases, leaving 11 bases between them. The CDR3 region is CASSVATGAGNTIYF. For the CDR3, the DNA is TGTGCCAGCAGCGTAGCTACAGGAGCGGGAAACACCATATATTTT.

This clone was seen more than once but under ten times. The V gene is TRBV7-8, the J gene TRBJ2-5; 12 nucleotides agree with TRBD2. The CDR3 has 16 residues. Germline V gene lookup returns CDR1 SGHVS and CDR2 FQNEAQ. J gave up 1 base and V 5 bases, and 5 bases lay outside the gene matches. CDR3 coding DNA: TGTGCCAGCAGCGTGACTAGCGGGAGTTCCCAAGAGACCCAGTACTTC. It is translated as CASSVTSGSSQETQYF.

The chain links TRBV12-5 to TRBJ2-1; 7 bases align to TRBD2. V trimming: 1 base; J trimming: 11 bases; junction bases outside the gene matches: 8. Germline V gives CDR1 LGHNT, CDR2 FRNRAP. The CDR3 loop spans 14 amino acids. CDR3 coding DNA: TGTGCTAGTGGTTTGGCTAGCGGCACCACGAAGCAGTTCTTC. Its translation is CASGLASGTTKQFF. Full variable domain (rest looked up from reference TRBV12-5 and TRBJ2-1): DARVTQTPRHKVTEMGQEVTMRCQPILGHNTVFWYRQTMMQGLELLAYFRNRAPLDDSGMPKDRFSAEMPDATLATLKIQPSEPRDSAVYFCASGLASGTTKQFFGPGTRLTVL.

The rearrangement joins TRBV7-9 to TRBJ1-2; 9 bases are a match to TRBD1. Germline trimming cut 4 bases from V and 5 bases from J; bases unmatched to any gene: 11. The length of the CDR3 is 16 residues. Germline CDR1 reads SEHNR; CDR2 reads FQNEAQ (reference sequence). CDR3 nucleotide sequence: TGTGCCAGCAGCTACCAAGGGACAGGGTGGAGGTATGGCTACACCTTC. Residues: CASSYQGTGWRYGYTF.

CDR3 region: CASRLAGASSSYNEQFF. The CDR3 region has the DNA TGTGCCAGCCGACTAGCGGGGGCATCCAGCTCCTACAATGAGCAGTTCTTC. This sequence joins TRBV2 and TRBJ2-1; 12 bases match TRBD2. Germline lookup yields CDR1 SNHLY and CDR2 FYNNEI. This CDR3 has 17 residues. V shed 8 bases, J shed 0 bases, and the junction held 8 bases outside the gene matches.

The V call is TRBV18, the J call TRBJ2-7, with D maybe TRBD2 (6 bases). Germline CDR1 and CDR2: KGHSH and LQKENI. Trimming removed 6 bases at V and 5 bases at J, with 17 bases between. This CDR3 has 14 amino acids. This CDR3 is CASSHPGSGDEQYF. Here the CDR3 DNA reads TGTGCCAGCTCCCATCCGGGATCGGGGGACGAGCAGTACTTC.

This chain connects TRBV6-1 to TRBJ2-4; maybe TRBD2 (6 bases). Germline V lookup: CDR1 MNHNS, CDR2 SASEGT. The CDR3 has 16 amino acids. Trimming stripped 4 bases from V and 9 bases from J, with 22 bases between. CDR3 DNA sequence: TGTGCCAGCAGTGTCTTGTCGGAGGGGAGTACGGGCATTCAGTACTTC. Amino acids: CASSVLSEGSTGIQYF.

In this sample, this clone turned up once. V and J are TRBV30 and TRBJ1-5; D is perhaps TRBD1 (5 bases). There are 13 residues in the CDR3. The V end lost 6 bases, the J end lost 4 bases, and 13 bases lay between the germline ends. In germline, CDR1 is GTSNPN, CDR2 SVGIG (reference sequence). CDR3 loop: CACSGGQNQPQHF. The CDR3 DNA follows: TGTGCCTGTTCGGGGGGTCAGAATCAGCCCCAGCATTTT.